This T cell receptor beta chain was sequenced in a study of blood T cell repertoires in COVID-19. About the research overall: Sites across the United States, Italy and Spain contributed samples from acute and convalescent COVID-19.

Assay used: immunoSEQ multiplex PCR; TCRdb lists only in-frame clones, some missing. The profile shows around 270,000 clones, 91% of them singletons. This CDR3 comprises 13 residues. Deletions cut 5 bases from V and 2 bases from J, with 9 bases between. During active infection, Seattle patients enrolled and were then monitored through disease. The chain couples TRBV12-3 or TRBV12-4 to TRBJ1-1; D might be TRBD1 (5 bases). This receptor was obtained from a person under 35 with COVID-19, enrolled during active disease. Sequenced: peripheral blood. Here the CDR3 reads CASSRTRNTEAFF. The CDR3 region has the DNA TGTGCCAGCAGTAGGACACGTAACACTGAAGCTTTCTTT.